This TCR beta chain is drawn from a study of cytomegalovirus exposure and HLA in healthy donors. Across the study: A data release that came early held 80 million to 95 million unique TCRs from HLA-typed donors.

Remarks on this clone: What it recognizes is unknown.

The study, taken as a whole, reports: When analyzed later, a missense DCLRE1C variant was found to be linked to TCR beta V- and J-gene trimming.

V lost 6 bases, J lost 3 bases, and 4 bases stayed unmatched. Germline-derived CDR1 and CDR2 are MGHDK and SYGVNS. The CDR3 is 13 residues long. PCR primers comprised 60 Vbeta and 13 Jbeta primers. Only in-frame clones appear in the TCRdb table, and some are missing; sequencing was by immunoSEQ multiplex PCR. The sample lists around 160,000 clones; roughly 80% were seen once. The clonotype comes from a woman aged 35 to 49 in good health and CMV-seropositive. The chain is built from TRBV25-1 and TRBJ1-1, with 7 bases fitting TRBD1. Sequenced input: PBMCs. This CDR3 is CASREGAYTEAFF. In DNA form, the CDR3 reads TGTGCCAGCAGAGAGGGGGCGTACACTGAAGCTTTCTTT.